The rows below give T cell receptor beta chains drawn from one sample of a study of response to subunit inactivated influenza vaccine. Via MiXCR, TCRdb re-called the RT-PCR reads, giving one row per CDR3 protein. The sample consists of about 480,000 distinct CDR3 sequences, 11% of them appearing once. Material: PBMCs from blood, obtained roughly 48 days after vaccination. The receptors were sampled from a middle-aged man who received an inactivated influenza vaccine. Both conserved end residues are part of each CDR3. D genes are given only for firm matches. Where a row states a size, it is once, few, many or the class of an expanded clone; other rows omit it.

J,size,V,D,CDR3,DNA
TRBJ2-1,few,TRBV15,.,CATSISGDSYNEQFF,TGTGCCACCAGCATATCGGGAGACTCCTACAATGAGCAGTTCTTC
TRBJ1-4,few,TRBV3-1,.,CASSHPRDIGLFF,TGTGCCAGCAGCCATCCCCGGGACATCGGTCTGTTTTTT
TRBJ2-3,many,TRBV10-3,TRBD1,CAISPTGTGTDTQYF,TGTGCCATCAGCCCAACAGGGACAGGCACAGATACGCAGTATTTT
TRBJ2-5,many,TRBV7-2,.,CASSLMSVHGETQYF,TGTGCCAGCAGCTTAATGTCCGTCCACGGGGAGACCCAGTACTTC
TRBJ2-1,few,TRBV28,.,CATGSSPRNEQFF,TGTGCCACGGGATCCAGCCCACGGAATGAGCAGTTCTTC
TRBJ2-2,.,TRBV4-3,.,CASSPRTVANTGELFF,TGCGCCAGCAGCCCCCGGACAGTCGCGAACACCGGGGAGCTGTTTTTT
TRBJ2-5,many,TRBV28,.,CASSLPADQETQYF,TGTGCCAGCAGTTTGCCAGCGGACCAAGAGACCCAGTACTTC
TRBJ2-1,.,TRBV20-1,.,CSASIPSGAYNEQFF,TGCAGTGCTAGTATACCTTCGGGCGCCTACAATGAGCAGTTCTTC
TRBJ2-1,few,TRBV4-1,.,CASSQVSYNEQFF,TGCGCCAGCAGCCAAGTGTCCTACAATGAGCAGTTCTTC
TRBJ2-6,.,TRBV30,.,CAWSVYGEVGANVLTF,TGTGCCTGGAGTGTATACGGGGAAGTCGGGGCCAACGTCCTGACTTTC
TRBJ2-4,few,TRBV21-1,.,CASTARGADIQYF,TGTGCCAGCACCGCCAGGGGAGCGGACATTCAGTACTTC
TRBJ2-1,few,TRBV6-2/TRBV6-3,.,CASIRAGTGRNEQFF,TGTGCCAGCATTCGGGCAGGGACGGGGAGAAATGAGCAGTTCTTC
TRBJ1-1,many,TRBV29-1,.,CSGGPDRNTEAFF,TGCAGCGGAGGACCCGATAGGAACACTGAAGCTTTCTTT
TRBJ2-7,many,TRBV4-3,TRBD2,CASSPAWGGTYEQYF,TGCGCCAGCAGCCCCGCATGGGGAGGGACCTACGAGCAGTACTTC
TRBJ2-1,.,TRBV21-1,.,CASSKETRRRNLTPNYNEQFF,TGTGCCAGCAGCAAAGAGACCCGGCGGCGGAATCTTACCCCCAATTACAATGAGCAGTTCTTC
TRBJ2-1,.,TRBV5-1,.,CASSLGGALHNEQFF,TGCGCCAGCAGCCTTGGGGGGGCGCTCCACAATGAGCAGTTCTTC
TRBJ2-7,many,TRBV10-3,.,CAISVPGRAEQYF,TGTGCCATCAGTGTGCCAGGTCGGGCCGAGCAGTACTTC
TRBJ2-1,.,TRBV11-2,TRBD2,CASSLVLRGIENEQFF,TGTGCCAGCAGCTTAGTTTTGCGGGGGATAGAGAATGAGCAGTTCTTC
TRBJ2-1,few,TRBV5-6,TRBD2,CASSSGLAVNEQFF,TGTGCCAGCAGCTCCGGTCTAGCGGTAAATGAGCAGTTCTTC
TRBJ2-7,many,TRBV6-6,.,CASSYDQTEQYF,TGTGCCAGCAGTTATGATCAGACCGAGCAGTACTTC
TRBJ2-1,few,TRBV20-1,TRBD1,CSARFRGNEQFF,TGCAGTGCTAGATTCAGGGGGAATGAGCAGTTCTTC
TRBJ2-7,.,TRBV28,.,CAVGSGTYEQYF,TGTGCCGTCGGGTCAGGAACCTACGAGCAGTACTTC
TRBJ2-1,many,TRBV7-2,.,CASSPLAKRYNEQFF,TGTGCCAGCAGCCCACTAGCAAAACGTTACAATGAGCAGTTCTTC
TRBJ2-7,few,TRBV5-1,.,CASSLDGRRSYEQYF,TGCGCCAGCAGCTTGGATGGGCGTCGCTCCTACGAGCAGTACTTC
TRBJ1-4,many,TRBV7-9,.,CASSALQGRGEKLFF,TGTGCCAGCAGCGCCTTACAGGGAAGGGGAGAAAAACTGTTTTTT
TRBJ2-1,.,TRBV10-3,.,CAIKASGASYNEQFF,TGTGCCATCAAGGCTTCAGGGGCCTCCTACAATGAGCAGTTCTTC
TRBJ1-6,.,TRBV12-3/TRBV12-4,.,CASSVQGLGSPLHF,TGTGCCAGCAGTGTCCAGGGCCTAGGTTCACCCCTCCACTTT
TRBJ2-3,many,TRBV27,TRBD1,CASSLRGQSTDTQYF,TGTGCCAGCAGTCTCAGGGGGCAAAGCACAGATACGCAGTATTTT
TRBJ1-1,few,TRBV20-1,TRBD1,CSARDFRGPNTEAFF,TGCAGTGCTAGAGACTTCAGGGGGCCGAACACTGAAGCTTTCTTT
TRBJ2-5,.,TRBV10-3,.,CAINSGEGTQYF,TGTGCCATCAATTCTGGGGAAGGGACCCAGTACTTC
TRBJ1-1,.,TRBV28,TRBD1,CASQTGDTEAFF,TGTGCCAGTCAAACAGGGGACACTGAAGCTTTCTTT
TRBJ2-3,few,TRBV28,TRBD2,CASTSGGTQYF,TGTGCCAGCACTAGCGGGGGGACGCAGTATTTT
TRBJ2-2,.,TRBV28,.,CASSSAGNTGELFF,TGTGCCAGCAGTTCCGCCGGTAACACCGGGGAGCTGTTTTTT
TRBJ2-1,.,TRBV18,.,CASSPGQEVYNEQFF,TGTGCCAGCTCACCCGGCCAGGAGGTTTACAATGAGCAGTTCTTC
TRBJ2-2,.,TRBV18,TRBD1,CASSRDRSYTGELFF,TGTGCCAGCTCAAGGGACAGAAGCTACACCGGGGAGCTGTTTTTT
TRBJ2-1,many,TRBV4-3,.,CASSQQQGGEQFF,TGCGCCAGCAGCCAACAGCAGGGTGGTGAGCAGTTCTTC
TRBJ2-1,.,TRBV6-5,.,CASSYSQQVNEQFF,TGTGCCAGCAGTTACTCACAACAGGTCAATGAGCAGTTCTTC
TRBJ1-1,few,TRBV20-1,.,CSAGTSREAFF,TGCAGTGCTGGAACAAGCCGGGAGGCTTTCTTT
TRBJ2-5,few,TRBV5-6,.,CASSLSSAETQYF,TGTGCCAGCAGCTTGTCTAGCGCCGAGACCCAGTACTTC
TRBJ2-1,few,TRBV10-3,TRBD2,CAISGLAESYNEQFF,TGTGCCATCAGTGGACTAGCTGAATCCTACAATGAGCAGTTCTTC